One and the same sample provided the 20 T cell receptor beta chains below, sequenced in a study of human T cells and chemical hapten exposure. The time point was: patch test 1, 2 weeks after DPC sensitization. Treatment defined: therapeutic diphenylcyclopropenone sensitization with weekly scalp DPC. A single record per CDR3 protein comes from TCRdb applying MiXCR to the RACE reads. Of some 79,000 distinct CDR3 sequences listed, roughly 7.6% were seen once; the top ten hold roughly 1.5%. The starting material was whole blood, obtained in connection with sensitization to the hapten diphenylcyclopropenone (DPC). The receptors here all came from a woman aged 25 to 39 with alopecia areata. Some clones in this sample may be carry-over from other donors' samples.

This clonotype has at least ten counts. CDR3 loop: CASSYGPIVGTGELFF. As DNA, the CDR3 is TGTGCCAGCAGTTACGGACCGATCGTTGGCACCGGGGAGCTGTTTTTT. V gene TRBV6-2 or TRBV6-3 combines with J gene TRBJ2-2; no firm D call. The V gene's germline CDR1 is MNHEY and CDR2 SVGEGT. The CDR3 is 16 residues long. The germline V and J ends were trimmed by 2 bases and 4 bases, with 14 bases remaining between them.

CDR3 in DNA: TGCGCCAGCAGCTTCACGGACAGCAGCACAGATACGCAGTATTTT. Encoded protein: CASSFTDSSTDTQYF. The rearrangement joins TRBV5-1 to TRBJ2-3, with D maybe TRBD1 (6 bases). This CDR3 has 15 amino acids. Trimming took off 2 bases at V and 0 bases at J, with 10 bases between the two ends. The germline CDR1 and CDR2 sequences are SGHRS and YFSETQ.

The chain recombines TRBV12-3 or TRBV12-4 with TRBJ2-1, with 8 positions matching TRBD2. There are 16 residues in the CDR3. V gave up 7 bases and J gave up 9 bases; unmatched junction bases: 17. In DNA, the CDR3 is TGTGCCAGCATCAAAAATCCGGGACTAGGGATAAGTGAGCAGTTCTTC. It is translated as CASIKNPGLGISEQFF.

This clonotype was detected many times. The V gene is TRBV20-1, the J gene TRBJ1-1; D remains unclear. This CDR3 spans 12 amino acids. Germline CDR1 reads DFQATT; CDR2 reads SNEGSKA (reference sequence). V lost 3 bases and J lost 3, with 8 bases in between. CDR3 sequence: CSARRGYTEAFF. The DNA for the CDR3 is TGCAGTGCTAGGAGAGGGTACACTGAAGCTTTCTTT.

The CDR3 spells CASSWAPAGTTSSYEQYF. CDR3 coding DNA: TGCGCCAGCAGCTGGGCCCCCGCAGGGACAACAAGCTCCTACGAGCAGTACTTC. The V gene is TRBV5-1, the J gene TRBJ2-7, with D perhaps TRBD1 (6 bases). Trimming took off 3 bases at V and 0 bases at J, with 22 bases between the two ends. The CDR3 has 18 amino acids. Germline V gene sequence: CDR1 SGHRS, CDR2 YFSETQ. Combining the CDR3 with reference TRBV5-1 and TRBJ2-7 gives the whole variable domain KAGVTQTPRYLIKTRGQQVTLSCSPISGHRSVSWYQQTPGQGLQFLFEYFSETQRNKGNFPGRFSGRQFSNSRSEMNVSTLELGDSALYLCASSWAPAGTTSSYEQYFGPGTRLTVT.

About this clonotype: A much larger clone differs by one base, so this may be a read error. The chain recombines TRBV2 with TRBJ2-3; 10 bases are shared with TRBD1. J gave up 5 bases and V 6 bases, and 8 bases lay outside the gene matches. The V gene's germline CDR1 is SNHLY and CDR2 FYNNEI. The CDR3 runs 15 residues. The CDR3 nucleotides are TGTGCCAGCAGCCGGGACAGGGGCCGGGGAGATACGCAGTATTTT. Amino acid sequence: CASSRDRGRGDTQYF.

This clonotype was detected only a few times. This sequence joins TRBV3-1 and TRBJ2-5, with 7 bases fitting TRBD1. Germline-derived CDR1 and CDR2 are LGHDT and YNNKEL (reference sequence). The CDR3 has 15 amino acids. V gave up 6 bases and J gave up 0 bases; unmatched junction bases: 7. CDR3 sequence: CASRHGGQNQETQYF. In nucleotides, the CDR3 is TGTGCCAGCAGACATGGGGGACAGAACCAAGAGACCCAGTACTTC.

This clonotype was counted ten times or more. The chain couples TRBV5-1 to TRBJ1-6; possible D gene TRBD1, 5 bases. The germline V gene encodes CDR1 SGHRS and CDR2 YFSETQ. Trimming left V 3 bases short and J 7 bases short, with 8 bases between. CDR3 length: 13 residues. The CDR3 nucleotides read TGCGCCAGCAGCTGGAGGACAAATTCACCCCTCCACTTT. Its protein product is CASSWRTNSPLHF.

This clonotype was seen only a few times. The CDR3 DNA reads as TGTGCCAGCAGTTTAAGCGACAGGACCTACGAGCAGTACTTC. Its protein product is CASSLSDRTYEQYF. The rearrangement joins TRBV6-6 to TRBJ2-7; D possibly corresponds to TRBD1 (6 bases). V gave up 4 bases and J gave up 2 bases, with 12 bases separating them. The CDR3 contains 14 residues. Per the germline V gene, CDR1 is MNHNY and CDR2 is SVGAGI (reference sequence).

The table lists this clonotype with many counts. This sequence joins TRBV5-1 and TRBJ1-5, with 10 bases aligning to TRBD1. Germline-derived CDR1 and CDR2 are SGHRS and YFSETQ. J was trimmed by 5 bases and V by 4 bases; bases with no gene match: 6. The length of the CDR3 is 15 residues. The chain's CDR3 is CASSPSGTGDQPQHF. CDR3 DNA sequence: TGCGCCAGCAGCCCATCCGGGACAGGGGATCAGCCCCAGCATTTT.

The J gene is TRBJ1-6, the V gene TRBV6-5; 8 bases are a match to TRBD1. The CDR3 sequence is 14 residues long. Germline-derived CDR1 and CDR2 are MNHEY and SVGAGI. V lost 6 bases and J lost 8; bases outside the gene matches: 6. In nucleotides, the CDR3 is TGTGCCAGCAGCTTAGACAGGGGTTATTCACCCCTCCACTTT. Protein sequence: CASSLDRGYSPLHF.

V usage is TRBV12-5 and J usage is TRBJ1-4; D gene ambiguous. The CDR3 length is 11 residues. Germline CDR1 is LGHNT and CDR2 is FRNRAP. Trimming took 6 bases from V and 7 from J, leaving 6 bases between them. The CDR3 loop reads CASGQLEKLFF. The CDR3 DNA reads TGTGCTAGTGGCCAACTTGAAAAACTGTTTTTT.

In this sample, this clonotype turned up many times. V is TRBV15 and J is TRBJ1-1; D gene uncertain. V shed 0 bases and J shed 6 bases, with 11 bases lying between them. CDR3 length: 14 residues. CDR1 LNHNV and CDR2 YYDKDF come from the germline V gene (reference sequence). This chain's CDR3 is CATSRDVRGSEAFF. For the CDR3, the DNA is TGTGCCACCAGCAGAGATGTCCGGGGTTCTGAAGCTTTCTTT.

This clonotype was observed at least ten times. The V and J genes are TRBV5-5 and TRBJ1-5; possible D gene TRBD1, 6 bases. In germline, CDR1 is SGHKS, CDR2 YYEKEE (reference sequence). Deletions cut 1 base from V and 11 bases from J, with 22 bases between. The CDR3 totals 16 residues. The CDR3 sequence: CASSLTEDSRLGAQHF. The CDR3 DNA reads TGTGCCAGCAGCTTGACTGAGGACAGTCGCCTGGGGGCCCAGCATTTT. Combining the CDR3 with reference TRBV5-5 and TRBJ1-5 gives the whole variable domain DAGVTQSPTHLIKTRGQQVTLRCSPISGHKSVSWYQQVLGQGPQFIFQYYEKEERGRGNFPDRFSARQFPNYSSELNVNALLLGDSALYLCASSLTEDSRLGAQHFGDGTRLSIL.

This clonotype was detected many times. The genes are TRBV7-6 and TRBJ1-6; D not certain. The CDR3 runs to 19 residues. The V end was cut by 2 bases, the J end by 2 bases, with 19 bases between. Per the germline V gene, CDR1 is SGHVS and CDR2 is FNYEAQ. The CDR3 bases are TGTGCCAGCAGCTTACGGGAACCTTCCTCAGGCACCTATAATTCACCCCTCCACTTT. Protein: CASSLREPSSGTYNSPLHF.

This clonotype was seen a handful of times. The rearrangement joins TRBV6-5 to TRBJ1-3; weak D call: TRBD1 (6 bases). The CDR3 totals 16 residues. Between the trimmed V and J ends, which lost 8 bases and 0 bases, there was a span of 17 bases. Per the germline V gene, CDR1 is MNHEY and CDR2 is SVGAGI. In DNA, the CDR3 is TGTGCCAGCGGCGGACAGCTGGGGCTCTCTGGAAACACCATATATTTT. Its protein product is CASGGQLGLSGNTIYF.

V and J are TRBV20-1 and TRBJ1-2, with D hard to call. There are 12 residues in the CDR3. The germline CDR1 and CDR2 sequences are DFQATT and SNEGSKA (reference sequence). Between the trimmed V and J ends, which lost 6 bases and 6 bases, there was a span of 14 bases. CDR3 loop: CSAPGAQHGYTF. CDR3 DNA sequence: TGCAGTGCCCCCGGTGCCCAGCATGGCTACACCTTC.

The rearrangement joins TRBV12-3 or TRBV12-4 to TRBJ1-1; D perhaps matches TRBD1 (6 bases). The CDR3 totals 14 residues. The germline V and J ends were trimmed by 5 bases and 1 base, with 11 bases remaining between them. As DNA, the CDR3 is TGTGCCAGCAGTCACCGGACAGCGAACACTGAAGCTTTCTTT. This encodes CASSHRTANTEAFF.

The chain carries TRBV29-1 and TRBJ1-5; no definite D call. CDR3 length equals 12 residues. Germline values: CDR1 SQVTM, CDR2 ANQGSEA. The V gene lost 4 bases and the J gene lost 4 bases, with 8 bases spanning the gap. CDR3 in amino acids: CSVGAENQPQHF. CDR3 bases: TGCAGCGTTGGGGCAGAAAATCAGCCCCAGCATTTT. The full variable domain, in which reference TRBV29-1 and TRBJ1-5 provide the parts outside the CDR3, is SAVISQKPSRDICQRGTSLTIQCQVDSQVTMMFWYRQQPGQSLTLIATANQGSEATYESGFVIDKFPISRPNLTFSTLTVSNMSPEDSSIYLCSVGAENQPQHFGDGTRLSIL.

The chain links TRBV7-2 to TRBJ2-1, with D maybe TRBD2 (6 bases). Between the trimmed V and J ends, which lost 5 bases and 1 base, there was a span of 18 bases. Germline loops: CDR1 SGHTA, CDR2 FQGNSA. This CDR3 comprises 17 residues. The DNA for the CDR3 is TGTGCCAGCAGCCAAAGACTAACTAGCTTATCCTACAATGAGCAGTTCTTC. Its translation is CASSQRLTSLSYNEQFF.